This TCR beta chain stems from a study of cytomegalovirus exposure and HLA in healthy donors. Trimming pared 0 bases from V and 6 bases from J, leaving 12 bases between. CDR1 and CDR2 from the germline V gene are LGHNA and YNFKEQ. There are 15 residues in the CDR3. The PCR was carried out with 60 Vbeta primers and 13 Jbeta primers. Libraries were prepared by immunoSEQ multiplex PCR; TCRdb keeps only in-frame clonotypes and omits some of them. The sample has under 200,000 clones, around four fifths seen once. Donors sampled were nominally healthy, though unrecorded immune exposures were likely. Sequencing was done on a sample of PBMCs. The origin of this receptor is a middle-aged man in good health and CMV-seropositive. The V and J genes are TRBV4-2 and TRBJ1-5, with D unclear. This CDR3 is CASSQDLASFQPQHF. CDR3 nucleotides: TGTGCCAGCAGCCAAGATTTGGCTAGCTTTCAGCCCCAGCATTTT.